This T cell receptor beta chain appears in the sequencing data of a study of blood T cell repertoires in COVID-19. CDR3 length equals 14 residues. The V gene's germline CDR1 is SGDLS and CDR2 YYNGEE. Trimming cost V 0 bases and J 7 bases, with 13 bases left between them. Profiled with immunoSEQ multiplex PCR; TCRdb holds only in-frame clones, not every one. The sample holds 200,000 to 300,000 clones, approximately 85% seen once. This receptor was identified in a man aged 45 to 65 with COVID-19, enrolled during active disease. Sample: peripheral blood. The J gene is TRBJ1-2, the V gene TRBV9, with D possibly TRBD1 on 5 matching bases. The CDR3 here is CASSVDVGPGGYTF. CDR3 DNA sequence: TGTGCCAGCAGCGTAGACGTGGGGCCGGGTGGCTACACCTTC.